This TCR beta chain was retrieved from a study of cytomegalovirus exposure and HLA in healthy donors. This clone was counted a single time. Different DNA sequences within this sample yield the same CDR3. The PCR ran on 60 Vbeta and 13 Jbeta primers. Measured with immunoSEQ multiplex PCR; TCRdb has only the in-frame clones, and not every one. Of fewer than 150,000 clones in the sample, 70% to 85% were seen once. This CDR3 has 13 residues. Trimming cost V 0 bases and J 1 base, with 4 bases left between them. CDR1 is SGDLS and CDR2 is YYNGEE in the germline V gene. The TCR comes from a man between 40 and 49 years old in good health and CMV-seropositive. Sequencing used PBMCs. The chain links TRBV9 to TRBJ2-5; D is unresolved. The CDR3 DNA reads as TGTGCCAGCAGCGTAGGAGGCCAAGAGACCCAGTACTTC. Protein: CASSVGGQETQYF.